This T cell receptor beta chain was sequenced for a study of T cell responses to AZD1222 COVID-19 vaccine. Study findings and constraints: Unmutated variant regions reportedly attract nearly half of all spike-specific TCRs. Recipients of AZD1222 seropositive at baseline numbered only 6 or 7. Vaccine-associated CD4 TCRs ranged over spike, dominating at 160-218 and 743-854. White British people made up most donors, females outnumbered males, and clonal diversity was possibly underestimated.

TCRdb's copy holds only in-frame clones and misses some; the assay was immunoSEQ multiplex PCR. The sample has about 85,000 clones, approximately 87% seen once; the top ten hold 6.5% to 7.5%. A remark on this clone: The antigen remains unidentified.

CDR3 length: 19 residues. Trimming left V 1 base short and J 2 bases short, with 18 bases between. Germline values: CDR1 SGHVS, CDR2 FNYEAQ. The chain uses TRBV7-6 and TRBJ2-6; D is perhaps TRBD1 (5 bases). The sequence came from an adult in good health. The input for sequencing was peripheral blood, taken on day 0 of AZD1222 vaccination. CDR3 in DNA: TGTGCCAGCAGCTTAGTCCCTTTTCTTCAGGGCACTGGGGCCAACGTCCTGACTTTC. Translation gives CASSLVPFLQGTGANVLTF.